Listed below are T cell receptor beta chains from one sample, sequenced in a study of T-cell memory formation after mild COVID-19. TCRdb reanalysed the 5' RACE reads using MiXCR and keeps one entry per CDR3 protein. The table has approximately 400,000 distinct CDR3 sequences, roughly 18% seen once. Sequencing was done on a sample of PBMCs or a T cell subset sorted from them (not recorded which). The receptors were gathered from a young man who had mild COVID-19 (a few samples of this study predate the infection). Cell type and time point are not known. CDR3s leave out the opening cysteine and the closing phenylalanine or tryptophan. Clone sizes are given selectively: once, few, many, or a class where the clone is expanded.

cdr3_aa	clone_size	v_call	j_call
ASTYRTLRGNQPQH	.	TRBV27	TRBJ1-5
ASSPDGGSRETQY	few	TRBV3-1	TRBJ2-5
AVALSAYNEQF	.	TRBV28	TRBJ2-1
ASSSPQTGWIDIQY	few	TRBV7-9	TRBJ2-4
ASSPGQGVGWPQH	many	TRBV7-2	TRBJ1-5
SVRAGGEAYNEQF	.	TRBV29-1	TRBJ2-1
ASSYSWGGGTEAF	.	TRBV6-5	TRBJ1-1
ASSLQGLGYEQY	few	TRBV5-1	TRBJ2-7
ASSQERAPRGYT	.	TRBV4-1	TRBJ1-2
AIRSSVEQF	.	TRBV10-3	TRBJ2-1
SARSVMRGQPQH	few	TRBV20-1	TRBJ1-5
ASSPRTGGGEQF	.	TRBV9	TRBJ2-1
ASSWSGANRYEQF	.	TRBV5-1	TRBJ2-1
ASSLDRFGGNEKLF	.	TRBV7-9	TRBJ1-4